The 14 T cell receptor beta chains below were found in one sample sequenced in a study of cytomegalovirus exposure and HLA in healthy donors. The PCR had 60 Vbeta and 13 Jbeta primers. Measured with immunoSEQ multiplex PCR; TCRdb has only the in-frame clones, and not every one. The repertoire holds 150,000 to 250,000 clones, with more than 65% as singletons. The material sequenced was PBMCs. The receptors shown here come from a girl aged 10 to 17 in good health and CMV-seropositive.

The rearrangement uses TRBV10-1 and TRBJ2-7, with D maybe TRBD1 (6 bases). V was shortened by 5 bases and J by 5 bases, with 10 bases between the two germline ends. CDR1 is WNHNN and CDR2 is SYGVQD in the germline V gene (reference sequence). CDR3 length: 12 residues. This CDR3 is CASSQDRNEQYF. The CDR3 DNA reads TGCGCCAGCAGTCAAGACAGGAACGAGCAGTACTTC.

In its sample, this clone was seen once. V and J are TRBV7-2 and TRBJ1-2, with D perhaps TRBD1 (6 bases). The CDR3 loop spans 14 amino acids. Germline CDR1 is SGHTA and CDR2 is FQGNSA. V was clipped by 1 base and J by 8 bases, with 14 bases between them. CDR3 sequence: CASSLVLGAQGYTF. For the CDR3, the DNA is TGTGCCAGCAGCTTAGTTCTGGGGGCGCAAGGCTACACCTTC.

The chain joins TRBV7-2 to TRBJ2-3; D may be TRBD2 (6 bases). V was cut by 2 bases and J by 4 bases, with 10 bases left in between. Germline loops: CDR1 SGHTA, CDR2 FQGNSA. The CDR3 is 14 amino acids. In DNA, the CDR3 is TGTGCCAGCAGCTTAAATTCGGGGGCAGATACGCAGTATTTT. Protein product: CASSLNSGADTQYF.

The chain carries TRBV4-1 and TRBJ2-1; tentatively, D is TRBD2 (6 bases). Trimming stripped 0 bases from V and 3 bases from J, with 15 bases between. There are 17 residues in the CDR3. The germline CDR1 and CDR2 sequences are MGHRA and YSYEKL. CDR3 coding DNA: TGCGCCAGCAGCCAAGATCCGACCAGCGGGCTCTACAATGAGCAGTTCTTC. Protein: CASSQDPTSGLYNEQFF.

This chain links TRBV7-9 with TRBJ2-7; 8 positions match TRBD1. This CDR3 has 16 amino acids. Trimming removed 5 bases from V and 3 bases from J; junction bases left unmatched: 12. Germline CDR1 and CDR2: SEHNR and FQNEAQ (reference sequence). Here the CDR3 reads CASSKPLGQDYYEQYF. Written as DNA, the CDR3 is TGTGCCAGCAGCAAGCCACTGGGACAGGACTACTACGAGCAGTACTTC.

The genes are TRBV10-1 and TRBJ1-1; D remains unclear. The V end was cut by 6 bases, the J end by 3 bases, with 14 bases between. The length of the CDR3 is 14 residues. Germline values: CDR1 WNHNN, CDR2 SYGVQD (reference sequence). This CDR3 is CASRESPRDTEAFF. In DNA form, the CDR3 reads TGCGCCAGCAGAGAATCACCCCGAGACACTGAAGCTTTCTTT.

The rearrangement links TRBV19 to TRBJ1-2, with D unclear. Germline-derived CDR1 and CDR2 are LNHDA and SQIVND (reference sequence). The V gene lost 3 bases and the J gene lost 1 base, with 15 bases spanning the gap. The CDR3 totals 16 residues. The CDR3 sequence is CASSMVTDVRNYGYTF. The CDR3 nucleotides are TGTGCCAGTAGTATGGTAACAGACGTCCGTAACTATGGCTACACCTTC.

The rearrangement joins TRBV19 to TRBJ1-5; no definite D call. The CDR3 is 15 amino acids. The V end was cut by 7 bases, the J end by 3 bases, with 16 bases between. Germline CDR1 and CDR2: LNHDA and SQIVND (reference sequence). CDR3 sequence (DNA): TGTGCCAGTAATCGTGGTGGCGGCCCCAATCAGCCCCAGCATTTT. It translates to CASNRGGGPNQPQHF. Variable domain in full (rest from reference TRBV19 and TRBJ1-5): DGGITQSPKYLFRKEGQNVTLSCEQNLNHDAMYWYRQDPGQGLRLIYYSQIVNDFQKGDIAEGYSVSREKKESFPLTVTSAQKNPTAFYLCASNRGGGPNQPQHFGDGTRLSIL.

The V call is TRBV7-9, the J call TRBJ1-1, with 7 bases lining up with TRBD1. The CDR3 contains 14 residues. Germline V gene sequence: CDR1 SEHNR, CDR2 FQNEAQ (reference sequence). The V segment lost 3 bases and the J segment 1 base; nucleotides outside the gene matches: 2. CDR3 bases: TGTGCCAGCAGCTTTGACAGGGCGAACACTGAAGCTTTCTTT. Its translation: CASSFDRANTEAFF.

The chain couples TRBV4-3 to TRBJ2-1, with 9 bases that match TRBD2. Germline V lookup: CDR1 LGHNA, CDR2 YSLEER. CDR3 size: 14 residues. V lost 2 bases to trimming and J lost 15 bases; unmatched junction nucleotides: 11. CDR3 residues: CASSQLAGDNPPFF. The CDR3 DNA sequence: TGCGCCAGCAGCCAATTAGCGGGGGACAACCCTCCGTTCTTC.

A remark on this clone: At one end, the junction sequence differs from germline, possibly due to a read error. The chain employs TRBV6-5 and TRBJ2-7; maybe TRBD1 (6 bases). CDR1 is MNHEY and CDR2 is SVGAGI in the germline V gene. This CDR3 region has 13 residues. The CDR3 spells CASSYGAWGPRSF. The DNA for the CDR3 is TGTGCCAGCAGTTACGGTGCTTGGGGGCCCAGAAGCTTC.

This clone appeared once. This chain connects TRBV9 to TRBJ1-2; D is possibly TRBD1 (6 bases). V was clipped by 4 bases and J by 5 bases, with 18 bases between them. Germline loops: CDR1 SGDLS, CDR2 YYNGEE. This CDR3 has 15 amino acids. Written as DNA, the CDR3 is TGTGCCAGCAGCCCCACCACCGGGACAAGGTATGGCTACACCTTC. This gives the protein CASSPTTGTRYGYTF.

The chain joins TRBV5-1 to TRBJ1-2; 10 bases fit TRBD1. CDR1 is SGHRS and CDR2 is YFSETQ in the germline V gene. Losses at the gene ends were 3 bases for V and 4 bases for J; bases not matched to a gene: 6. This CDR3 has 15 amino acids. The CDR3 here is CASSSGQGGSYGYTF. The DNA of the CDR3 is TGCGCCAGCAGCTCCGGACAGGGGGGAAGCTATGGCTACACCTTC.

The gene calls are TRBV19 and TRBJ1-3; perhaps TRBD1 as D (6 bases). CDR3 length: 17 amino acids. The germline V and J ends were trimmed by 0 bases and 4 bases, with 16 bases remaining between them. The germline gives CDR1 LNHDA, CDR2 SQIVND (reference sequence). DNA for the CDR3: TGTGCCAGTAGTATAGAAGGGGGGGCGGTCGTCGGAAACACCATATATTTT. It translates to CASSIEGGAVVGNTIYF.